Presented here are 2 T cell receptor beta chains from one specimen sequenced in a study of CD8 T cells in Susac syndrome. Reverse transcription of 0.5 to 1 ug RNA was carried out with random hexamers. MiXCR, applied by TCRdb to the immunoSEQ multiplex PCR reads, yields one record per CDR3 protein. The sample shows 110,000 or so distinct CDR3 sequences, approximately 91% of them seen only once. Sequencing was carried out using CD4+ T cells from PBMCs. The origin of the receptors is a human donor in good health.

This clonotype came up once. The CDR3 protein is CASCLAGVVGTDTQYF. The DNA of the CDR3 is TGTGCCAGCTGTCTCGCAGGGGTCGTGGGCACAGATACGCAGTATTTT. This chain uses TRBV6-1 with TRBJ2-3; tentatively, D is TRBD1 (6 bases). The germline CDR1 and CDR2 sequences are MNHNS and SASEGT. The CDR3 covers 16 residues. V lost 8 bases, J lost 1 base, and 19 bases lay in between.

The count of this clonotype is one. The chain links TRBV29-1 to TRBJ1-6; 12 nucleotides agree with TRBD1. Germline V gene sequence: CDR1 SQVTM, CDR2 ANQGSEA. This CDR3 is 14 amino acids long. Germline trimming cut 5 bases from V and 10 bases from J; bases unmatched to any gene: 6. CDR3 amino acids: CSVSGQGAGSPLHF. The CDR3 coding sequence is TGCAGCGTTTCGGGACAGGGGGCAGGATCACCCCTCCACTTT.